Below are 2 T cell receptor beta chains sequenced from a single sample in a study of shared clonotypes between healthy human individuals (dated by TCRdb to the early 2020s). The method behind the library was the immunoSEQ multiplex PCR assay. Imported from immuneACCESS, the table was reduced by TCRdb to in-frame sequences with V and J called. These copies leave out some clones; in studies compared against another copy, an unresolved V gene accounts for under half, and the cause of the remainder is not known. The sample yields 950,000 to 1,100,000 clones; around 78% were counted once. 0.6% to 0.75% of the sample goes to the ten largest clones. The sequencing sample was made of memory CD4+ T cells from PBMCs. This specimen's cell subset or site label, interpreted: CD45RA-negative fraction. The receptors come from a young man in good health. Some clones in this sample may be carry-over from other donors' samples.

V is TRBV18 and J is TRBJ2-7, with TRBD2 matching over 7 bases. This CDR3 spans 14 amino acids. J lost 6 bases, V lost 3 bases, and 8 bases had no gene match. Germline V gene data show CDR1 as KGHSH and CDR2 as LQKENI. The CDR3 protein is CASSPLSGEGEQYF. Written as DNA, the CDR3 is TGTGCCAGCTCACCCCTATCCGGGGAGGGCGAGCAGTACTTC.

The rearrangement uses TRBV4-1 and TRBJ2-5; D is ambiguous. This CDR3 has 16 amino acids. Trimming removed 0 bases from V and 0 bases from J, with 11 bases in between. The V gene's germline CDR1 is MGHRA and CDR2 YSYEKL. In DNA, the CDR3 is TGCGCCAGCAGCCAAGAGGTATCGAGGAACCAAGAGACCCAGTACTTC. Translated, it gives CASSQEVSRNQETQYF.